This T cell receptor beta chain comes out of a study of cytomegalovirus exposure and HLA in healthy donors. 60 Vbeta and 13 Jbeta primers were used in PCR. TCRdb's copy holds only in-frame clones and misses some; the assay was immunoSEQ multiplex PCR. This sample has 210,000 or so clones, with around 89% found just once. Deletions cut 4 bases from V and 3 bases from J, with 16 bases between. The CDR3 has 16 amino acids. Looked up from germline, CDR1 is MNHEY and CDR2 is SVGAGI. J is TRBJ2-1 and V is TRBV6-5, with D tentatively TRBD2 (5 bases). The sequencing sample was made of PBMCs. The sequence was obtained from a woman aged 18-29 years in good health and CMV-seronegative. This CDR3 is CASSWTFSGYYNEQFF. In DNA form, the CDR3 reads TGTGCCAGCAGTTGGACCTTCTCGGGGTACTACAATGAGCAGTTCTTC.